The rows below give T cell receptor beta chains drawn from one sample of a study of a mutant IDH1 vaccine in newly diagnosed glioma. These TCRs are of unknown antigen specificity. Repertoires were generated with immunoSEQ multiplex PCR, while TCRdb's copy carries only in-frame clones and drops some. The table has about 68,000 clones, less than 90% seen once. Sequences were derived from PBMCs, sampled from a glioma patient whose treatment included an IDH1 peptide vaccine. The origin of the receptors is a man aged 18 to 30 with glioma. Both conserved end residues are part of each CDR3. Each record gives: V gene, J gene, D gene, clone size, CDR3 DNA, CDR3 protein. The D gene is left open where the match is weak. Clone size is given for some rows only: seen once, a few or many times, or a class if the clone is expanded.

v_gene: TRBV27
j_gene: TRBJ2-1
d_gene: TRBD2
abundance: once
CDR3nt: TGTGCCAGCAGGGCTAGCGGGAGGTACAATGAGCAGTTCTTC
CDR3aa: CASRASGRYNEQFF

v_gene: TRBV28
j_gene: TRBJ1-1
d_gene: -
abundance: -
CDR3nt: TGTGCCAGCAGTTCACCGACAGGAGCGAACACTGAAGCTTTCTTT
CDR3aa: CASSSPTGANTEAFF

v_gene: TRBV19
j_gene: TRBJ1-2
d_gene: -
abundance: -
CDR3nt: TGTGCCAGTACCCGAACAGGGTCTGGCTATGGCTACACCTTC
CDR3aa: CASTRTGSGYGYTF

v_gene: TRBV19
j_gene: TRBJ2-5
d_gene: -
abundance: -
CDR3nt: TGTGCCAGCCGGCGTAAGGGAGGAGAGACCCAGTACTTC
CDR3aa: CASRRKGGETQYF

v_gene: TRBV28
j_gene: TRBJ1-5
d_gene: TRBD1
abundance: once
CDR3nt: TGTGCCAGCGAGTTTAGGGGGACAGGGAATCAGCCCCAGCATTTT
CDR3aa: CASEFRGTGNQPQHF

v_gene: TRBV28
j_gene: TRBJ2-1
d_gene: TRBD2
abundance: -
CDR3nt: TGTGCCAGCAGCCTTGTGACTAGCGGGACCTACAATGAGCAGTTCTTC
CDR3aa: CASSLVTSGTYNEQFF

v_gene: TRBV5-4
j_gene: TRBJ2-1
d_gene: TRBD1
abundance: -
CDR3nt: TGTGCCAGCAGCTCGGGACAGGGGGAAGGGAATGAGCAGTTCTTC
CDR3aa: CASSSGQGEGNEQFF

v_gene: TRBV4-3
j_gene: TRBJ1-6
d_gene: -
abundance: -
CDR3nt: TGCGCCAGCAGCCAAGAAGGGGCCCATTATAATTCACCCCTCCACTTT
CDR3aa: CASSQEGAHYNSPLHF

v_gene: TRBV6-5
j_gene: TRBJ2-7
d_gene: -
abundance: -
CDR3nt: TGTGCCAGCAGTTACTCTTCAGGCTACTCCTACGAGCAGTACTTC
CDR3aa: CASSYSSGYSYEQYF

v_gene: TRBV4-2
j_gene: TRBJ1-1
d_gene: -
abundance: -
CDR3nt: TGTGCCAGCAGCCAACCCCCAGGGGTGGGGACCACTGAAGCTTTCTTT
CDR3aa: CASSQPPGVGTTEAFF

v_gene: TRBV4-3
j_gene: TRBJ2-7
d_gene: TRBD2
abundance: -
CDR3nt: TGCGCCAGCAGCCAAGGAGTAGCGGGAGAGGACTACGAGCAGTACTTC
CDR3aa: CASSQGVAGEDYEQYF

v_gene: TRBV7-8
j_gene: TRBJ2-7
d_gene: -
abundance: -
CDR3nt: TGTGCCAGCAGCCTCACCGGTCTCGAGCAGTACTTC
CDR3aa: CASSLTGLEQYF

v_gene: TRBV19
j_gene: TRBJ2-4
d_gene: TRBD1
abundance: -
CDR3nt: TGTGCCAGTATCGGGACAGGGAACAACATTCAGTACTTC
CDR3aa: CASIGTGNNIQYF

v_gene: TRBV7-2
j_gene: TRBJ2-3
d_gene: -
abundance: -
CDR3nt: TGTGCCAGCAGCTTAAATCTCCTAGCGCGGACAGATACGCAGTATTTT
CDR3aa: CASSLNLLARTDTQYF

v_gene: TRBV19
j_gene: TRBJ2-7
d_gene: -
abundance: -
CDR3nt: TGTGCCAGTAGTATATTTGGAGCAGGTCCTAGCTACGAGCAGTACTTC
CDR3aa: CASSIFGAGPSYEQYF